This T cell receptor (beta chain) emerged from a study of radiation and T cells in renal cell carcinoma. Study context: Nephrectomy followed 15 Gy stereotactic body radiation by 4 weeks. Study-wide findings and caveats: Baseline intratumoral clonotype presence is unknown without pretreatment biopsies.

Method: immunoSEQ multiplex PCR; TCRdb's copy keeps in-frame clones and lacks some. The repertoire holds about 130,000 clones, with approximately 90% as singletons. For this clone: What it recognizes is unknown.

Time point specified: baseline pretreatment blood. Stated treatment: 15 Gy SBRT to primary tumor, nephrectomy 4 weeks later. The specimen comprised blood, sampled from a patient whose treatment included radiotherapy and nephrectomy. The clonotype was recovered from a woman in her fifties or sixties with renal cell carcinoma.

The CDR3 DNA is TGTGCCAGCAGCGCACGGCCGGACGAGCAGTACTTC. Its protein is CASSARPDEQYF. The chain recombines TRBV5-4 with TRBJ2-7; D gene ambiguous. The CDR3 extends over 12 amino acids. From germline, CDR1 is SGHNT and CDR2 YYREEE (reference sequence). V lost 4 bases and J lost 5, with 10 bases in between. Full variable domain (outside the CDR3, taken from reference TRBV5-4 and TRBJ2-7): ETGVTQSPTHLIKTRGQQVTLRCSSQSGHNTVSWYQQALGQGPQFIFQYYREEENGRGNFPPRFSGLQFPNYSSELNVNALELDDSALYLCASSARPDEQYFGPGTRLTVT.